Included here is one T cell receptor beta chain sequence, with context. Looked up from germline, CDR1 is LNHDA and CDR2 is SQIVND (reference sequence). This CDR3 is built from 13 residues. V lost 5 bases and J lost 3, with 8 bases in between. This specimen comes from a study of technical replicates of blood from a handful of donors. TCRdb keeps only in-frame clones here, not all; method: immunoSEQ multiplex PCR. The table has tens of thousands of clones, roughly 93% seen once; the top ten hold roughly 0.23%. The TCR comes from a human donor in good health. This sequence joins TRBV19 and TRBJ1-5; no firm D call. The sequencing sample was made of T cells isolated from PBMCs. This CDR3 is CASSRVLNQPQHF. Written as DNA, the CDR3 is TGTGCCAGTAGTCGGGTTCTCAATCAGCCCCAGCATTTT.